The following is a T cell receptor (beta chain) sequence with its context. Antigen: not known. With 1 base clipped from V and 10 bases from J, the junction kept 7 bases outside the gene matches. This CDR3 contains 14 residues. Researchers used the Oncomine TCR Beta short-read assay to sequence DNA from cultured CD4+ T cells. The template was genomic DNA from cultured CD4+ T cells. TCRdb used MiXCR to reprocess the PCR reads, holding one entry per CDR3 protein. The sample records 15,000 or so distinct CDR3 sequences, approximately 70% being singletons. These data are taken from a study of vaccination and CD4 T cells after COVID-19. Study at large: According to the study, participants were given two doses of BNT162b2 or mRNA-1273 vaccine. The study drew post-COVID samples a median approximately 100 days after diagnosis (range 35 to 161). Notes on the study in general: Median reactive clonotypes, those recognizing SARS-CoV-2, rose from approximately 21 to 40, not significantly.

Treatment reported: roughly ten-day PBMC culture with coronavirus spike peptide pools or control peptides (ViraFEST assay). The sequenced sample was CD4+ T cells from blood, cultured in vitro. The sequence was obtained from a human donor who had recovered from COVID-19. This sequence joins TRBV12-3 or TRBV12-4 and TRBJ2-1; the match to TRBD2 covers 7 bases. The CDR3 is CASSLEVGRVEQFF. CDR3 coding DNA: TGTGCCAGCAGTTTAGAGGTGGGGAGGGTGGAGCAGTTCTTC.